One sample yielded the 27 T cell receptor beta chains listed below, sequenced in a study of a mutant IDH1 vaccine in newly diagnosed glioma. Sequenced by immunoSEQ multiplex PCR; TCRdb stores in-frame clones only, minus some. The sample has 30,000 to 45,000 clones, roughly 70% seen once. Time point in this sample: week 47, end of study. Each dose of the vaccine consisted of 300 ug of mutant IDH1 20-mer peptide, with topical imiquimod. These receptors have no known antigen. This specimen consisted of PBMCs, obtained from a glioma patient whose treatment included an IDH1 peptide vaccine. The source is a man between 35 and 55 years old with glioma.

CDR3: CASSVPHGSRERTDTQYF. DNA of the CDR3: TGTGCCAGCAGCGTACCCCACGGGTCGCGAGAGCGCACAGATACGCAGTATTTT. The chain links TRBV9 to TRBJ2-3; no clear D gene. The CDR3 is made up of 18 amino acids. V gave up 1 base and J gave up 1 base, with 19 bases separating them. The germline CDR1 and CDR2 sequences are SGDLS and YYNGEE.

The V call is TRBV6-5, the J call TRBJ2-3, with a tentative D call TRBD2 (7 bases). The CDR3 totals 16 residues. The V gene lost 2 bases and the J gene lost 4 bases, with 16 bases spanning the gap. Germline CDR1 is MNHEY and CDR2 is SVGAGI. The CDR3, as DNA: TGTGCCAGCAGTTACAAGGGGGGGGGCTCCCCAGATACGCAGTATTTT. Translated: CASSYKGGGSPDTQYF.

The V gene is TRBV27, the J gene TRBJ2-2; 11 bases are shared with TRBD2. The CDR3 totals 16 residues. The germline CDR1 and CDR2 sequences are MNHEY and SMNVEV (reference sequence). Losses at the gene ends were 5 bases for V and 5 bases for J; bases not matched to a gene: 7. The CDR3 spells CASSGLAGRVTGELFF. CDR3 bases: TGTGCCAGCAGTGGACTAGCGGGTAGAGTAACCGGGGAGCTGTTTTTT.

This clone was seen a handful of times. The gene calls are TRBV25-1 and TRBJ2-5; D possibly matches TRBD1 or TRBD2 (5 bases each). There are 16 residues in the CDR3. CDR1 and CDR2 (germline): MGHDK, SYGVNS. Trimming took off 3 bases at V and 7 bases at J, with 21 bases between the two ends. The CDR3 spells CASSEGVLLAPGTQYF. CDR3 nucleotides: TGTGCCAGCAGTGAGGGGGTCCTCTTAGCCCCCGGGACCCAGTACTTC.

V is TRBV5-5 and J is TRBJ2-7, with 10 bases aligning to TRBD2. The trim removed 0 bases at V and 6 bases at J, leaving 6 bases unmatched. Germline CDR1 is SGHKS and CDR2 is YYEKEE (reference sequence). CDR3 length: 15 amino acids. The CDR3 loop reads CASSLDPSGSGEQYV. CDR3 sequence (DNA): TGTGCCAGCAGCTTGGATCCTAGCGGGAGCGGCGAGCAGTACGTC.

This chain's CDR3 is CASSVFPKRSTSYNEQFF. CDR3 DNA: TGTGCCAGCAGCGTCTTCCCCAAGCGGTCCACCTCCTACAATGAGCAGTTCTTC. The chain is built from TRBV9 and TRBJ2-1, with D maybe TRBD2 (5 bases). This CDR3 contains 18 residues. The germline gives CDR1 SGDLS, CDR2 YYNGEE. The V end was cut by 2 bases, the J end by 0 bases, with 18 bases between.

Judged by abundance, this clone is medium-sized. This rearrangement joins TRBV7-8 to TRBJ1-1; TRBD1 aligns across 10 bases. Germline V lookup: CDR1 SGHVS, CDR2 FQNEAQ. The V segment lost 5 bases and the J segment 4 bases; nucleotides outside the gene matches: 7. This CDR3 has 15 residues. CDR3 amino acids: CASSQGQGRSTEAFF. CDR3 nucleotide sequence: TGTGCCAGCAGCCAGGGACAGGGGAGAAGCACTGAAGCTTTCTTT.

This clone was seen just once. The V call is TRBV9, the J call TRBJ2-1, with 10 bases identical to TRBD2. The CDR3 is 16 amino acids. CDR1 and CDR2 from the germline V gene are SGDLS and YYNGEE. The V gene end was trimmed by 2 bases and the J gene end by 11 bases; junction bases not matched to a gene: 13. The CDR3 DNA is TGTGCCAGCAGCGTGAGGGCGGCTAGCGGGAGTTTTAAGCAGTTCTTC. Amino acids: CASSVRAASGSFKQFF. The full variable domain, in which reference TRBV9 and TRBJ2-1 provide the parts outside the CDR3, is DSGVTQTPKHLITATGQRVTLRCSPRSGDLSVYWYQQSLDQGLQFLIQYYNGEERAKGNILERFSAQQFPDLHSELNLSSLELGDSALYFCASSVRAASGSFKQFFGPGTRLTVL.

V gene TRBV7-9 combines with J gene TRBJ2-3; the match to TRBD2 covers 7 bases. CDR1 SEHNR and CDR2 FQNEAQ come from the germline V gene (reference sequence). The CDR3 runs to 18 residues. J was trimmed by 1 base and V by 5 bases; bases with no gene match: 15. In DNA, the CDR3 is TGTGCCAGCAGCGCCCAAAGCGGGACTCCGGTGGGCACAGATACGCAGTATTTT. This sequence encodes CASSAQSGTPVGTDTQYF.

The chain joins TRBV9 to TRBJ2-1, with 11 bases fitting TRBD2. Germline CDR1 reads SGDLS; CDR2 reads YYNGEE. V was clipped by 3 bases and J by 5 bases; unmatched bases: 4. The CDR3 consists of 15 residues. The CDR3: CASSGGLAGNNEQFF. CDR3 DNA: TGTGCCAGCAGCGGCGGACTAGCGGGCAACAATGAGCAGTTCTTC.

CDR3 nucleotide sequence: TGTGCCAGCAGCACCAGACAGGGGTTGATAGGGACTGAAGCTTTCTTT. This gives the protein CASSTRQGLIGTEAFF. The chain recombines TRBV9 with TRBJ1-1; 8 positions agree with TRBD1. The junction had 13 bases not matched to a gene; V was cut back by 4 bases and J by 5 bases. In germline, CDR1 is SGDLS, CDR2 YYNGEE. There are 16 residues in the CDR3.

CDR3 DNA sequence: TGTGCCAGCAGCTCCTGGGGGGCCGGCTCCTACGAGCAGTACTTC. Translated: CASSSWGAGSYEQYF. The V call is TRBV7-8, the J call TRBJ2-7; possibly TRBD1 or TRBD2 for D (6 bases each). V was trimmed by 4 bases and J by 0 bases, leaving 13 bases between them. The CDR3 totals 15 residues. CDR1 SGHVS and CDR2 FQNEAQ come from the germline V gene.

The chain combines TRBV5-6 with TRBJ1-1; perhaps TRBD1 as D (5 bases). This CDR3 contains 12 residues. V was cut by 3 bases and J by 3 bases, with 6 bases left in between. CDR1 SGHDT and CDR2 YYEEEE come from the germline V gene. For the CDR3, the DNA is TGTGCCAGCAGCTGGGGGGACACTGAAGCTTTCTTT. It yields the protein CASSWGDTEAFF.

The chain links TRBV27 to TRBJ2-7; 10 nucleotides line up with TRBD2. CDR1 is MNHEY, CDR2 SMNVEV, per germline (reference sequence). Losses at the gene ends were 5 bases for V and 0 bases for J; bases not matched to a gene: 13. This CDR3 is built from 18 residues. CDR3 loop: CASSPRMGLAQSSYEQYF. CDR3 nucleotides: TGTGCCAGCAGTCCCCGAATGGGACTAGCGCAAAGCTCCTACGAGCAGTACTTC.

The chain carries TRBV5-4 and TRBJ2-3; 10 nucleotides match TRBD1. The germline gives CDR1 SGHNT, CDR2 YYREEE (reference sequence). This CDR3 is built from 15 residues. V shed 4 bases, J shed 6 bases, and the junction held 8 bases outside the gene matches. The CDR3 coding sequence is TGTGCCAGCAGCCGCCCGACAGGGGGCAAGGATACGCAGTATTTT. Translation gives CASSRPTGGKDTQYF.

The J gene is TRBJ2-7, the V gene TRBV7-2, with D unclear. The germline V gene has CDR1 SGHTA and CDR2 FQGNSA. This CDR3 contains 14 residues. V lost 5 bases to trimming and J lost 2 bases, with 13 bases between them. The CDR3 region has the DNA TGTGCCAGCAGCCGCGGTCTGCTCGCCTACGAGCAGTACTTC. Its protein product is CASSRGLLAYEQYF.

The genes are TRBV2 and TRBJ2-5; TRBD2 matches at 15 bases. This CDR3 is 14 amino acids long. V dropped 11 bases and J dropped 4; count of bases not matched to a gene: 5. Germline lookup yields CDR1 SNHLY and CDR2 FYNNEI. The CDR3 is CASGLAGGRETQYF. CDR3 nucleotides: TGTGCCTCCGGACTAGCGGGAGGGCGAGAGACCCAGTACTTC. The variable domain in full, completed from reference TRBV2 and TRBJ2-5, reads EPEVTQTPSHQVTQMGQEVILRCVPISNHLYFYWYRQILGQKVEFLVSFYNNEISEKSEIFDDQFSVERPDGSNFTLKIRSTKLEDSAMYFCASGLAGGRETQYFGPGTRLLVL.

The chain uses TRBV18 and TRBJ1-2, with D maybe TRBD1 (6 bases). Germline lookup yields CDR1 KGHSH and CDR2 LQKENI. CDR3 size: 16 residues. Trimming removed 1 base from V and 2 bases from J, with 14 bases in between. CDR3 loop: CASSPRLGGANYGYTF. CDR3 nucleotides: TGTGCCAGCTCACCACGATTAGGGGGGGCCAACTATGGCTACACCTTC.

V and J are TRBV15 and TRBJ2-5; possible D gene TRBD1, 8 bases. The CDR3 covers 14 residues. With 5 bases removed from V and 7 bases from J, the gap between germline ends came to 17 bases. CDR1 is LNHNV and CDR2 is YYDKDF in the germline V gene (reference sequence). CDR3 in DNA: TGTGCCACCAGCTTAGCAGGGGGCGGGGGGACCCAGTACTTC. The encoded protein is CATSLAGGGGTQYF. The entire variable domain, with the rest obtained from reference TRBV15 and TRBJ2-5, is as follows: DAMVIQNPRYQVTQFGKPVTLSCSQTLNHNVMYWYQQKSSQAPKLLFHYYDKDFNNEADTPDNFQSRRPNTSFCFLDIRSPGLGDTAMYLCATSLAGGGGTQYFGPGTRLLVL.

The chain links TRBV25-1 to TRBJ2-1, with 8 bases aligning to TRBD2. V lost 7 bases and J lost 5; bases outside the gene matches: 13. Germline assignment: CDR1 MGHDK and CDR2 SYGVNS. There are 16 residues in the CDR3. The CDR3: CASNWRLASNDNEQFF. DNA for the CDR3: TGTGCCAGCAATTGGAGACTAGCGTCGAACGACAATGAGCAGTTCTTC.

V and J are TRBV4-1 and TRBJ2-3; 8 nucleotides align to TRBD2. Unmatched junction bases numbered 8, after V lost 4 bases and J lost 2 bases. This CDR3 region has 16 residues. Germline CDR1 is MGHRA and CDR2 is YSYEKL. The DNA of the CDR3 is TGCGCCAGCAGCCCTCTCGAACTAGCGGACACAGATACGCAGTATTTT. Its translation: CASSPLELADTDTQYF.

The chain links TRBV5-1 to TRBJ2-3, with TRBD2 as a possible D gene (5 bases). Trimming removed 0 bases from V and 6 bases from J, with 11 bases in between. Looked up from germline, CDR1 is SGHRS and CDR2 is YFSETQ. This CDR3 comprises 14 residues. DNA for the CDR3: TGCGCCAGCAGCTTGGGGGGAGTTCGGGATACGCAGTATTTT. Protein product: CASSLGGVRDTQYF.

This clone was picked up a small number of times. The CDR3 loop is CASGRIGQPQHF. The CDR3 coding sequence is TGTGCCAGCGGGAGGATTGGTCAGCCCCAGCATTTT. The rearrangement links TRBV2 to TRBJ1-5, with no clear D. The ends were cut back, 8 bases at V and 6 bases at J, with 11 bases in the middle. Germline CDR1 reads SNHLY; CDR2 reads FYNNEI. There are 12 residues in the CDR3.

This sequence joins TRBV7-8 and TRBJ2-2, with TRBD2 matching 12 bases. CDR3 length equals 19 residues. Germline V CDR1 and CDR2: SGHVS, FQNEAQ. J lost 0 bases, V lost 5 bases, and 10 bases had no gene match. CDR3 sequence reads: CASSLPLRTSGTNTGELFF. The CDR3 coding sequence is TGTGCCAGCAGCCTACCGCTTCGGACTAGCGGGACGAACACCGGGGAGCTGTTTTTT.

The chain uses TRBV7-6 and TRBJ2-1; maybe TRBD1 (6 bases). The CDR3 has 14 residues. Trimming removed 8 bases from V and 9 bases from J, with 20 bases in between. CDR1 and CDR2 (germline): SGHVS, FNYEAQ. In nucleotides, the CDR3 is TGTGCCAGCGCGGACCTTTTTAGGGGGATTGAGCAGTTCTTC. This gives the protein CASADLFRGIEQFF. The whole variable domain, remainder taken from reference TRBV7-6 and TRBJ2-1, is GAGVSQSPRYKVTKRGQDVALRCDPISGHVSLYWYRQALGQGPEFLTYFNYEAQQDKSGLPNDRFSAERPEGSISTLTIQRTEQRDSAMYRCASADLFRGIEQFFGPGTRLTVL.

The chain combines TRBV19 with TRBJ2-2, with a weak D call TRBD1 (8 bases). This CDR3 has 20 residues. CDR1 is LNHDA, CDR2 SQIVND, per germline (reference sequence). Trimming took off 3 bases at V and 1 base at J, with 24 bases between the two ends. CDR3 loop: CASSIGSGTGDLLNTGELFF. DNA of the CDR3: TGTGCCAGTAGTATCGGGAGCGGGACAGGCGATTTATTGAACACCGGGGAGCTGTTTTTT.

This chain connects TRBV6-1 to TRBJ1-1; no reliable D call. Germline CDR1 and CDR2: MNHNS and SASEGT. This CDR3 contains 14 residues. Deletions cut 5 bases from V and 2 bases from J, with 12 bases between. CDR3 nucleotide sequence: TGTGCCAGCAGTTGGGCGCGCCCCAACACTGAAGCTTTCTTT. Translation: CASSWARPNTEAFF.